This note documents a single T cell receptor beta chain sequence. Antigen unknown. The germline V gene encodes CDR1 MNHNS and CDR2 SASEGT. Trimming took 6 bases from V and 0 from J, leaving 9 bases between them. This CDR3 has 13 residues. The data belong to a study of T cells in localized non-small cell lung cancer. Data came from immunoSEQ multiplex PCR; TCRdb stores just in-frame clones and leaves some out. The sample includes about 31,000 clones, over 75% of them seen just once. Study findings and constraints: The tumor had only one region sequenced, so heterogeneity remains possible. T cell clonality was highest in uninvolved adjacent lung, above tumor. Median detection of top 100 tumor clones in adjacent lung was 57 clones.

The J gene is TRBJ2-7, the V gene TRBV6-1; D call uncertain. The sequence was collected from a woman aged 40-70 years with stage III lung adenocarcinoma. The sequences come from peripheral blood mononuclear cells, collected before any cancer treatment. The CDR3 DNA sequence: TGTGCCAGCAGCGATACATTCTCCTACGAGCAGTACTTC. Protein: CASSDTFSYEQYF.